The following is a T cell receptor beta chain sequence with its context. Produced via immunoSEQ multiplex PCR; TCRdb's table is partial and in-frame only. The sample includes over 10,000 clones, more than 85% of them seen just once. This CDR3 contains 17 residues. CDR1 SEHNR and CDR2 FQNEAQ come from the germline V gene (reference sequence). The V segment lost 4 bases and the J segment 0 bases; nucleotides outside the gene matches: 7. The data were obtained in a study of control samples from healthy donors and cancer patients. The sample was PBMCs. The receptor was derived from a man older than 75 with lung cancer. The gene calls are TRBV7-9 and TRBJ2-1; 9 bases align to TRBD2. CDR3 protein: CASSWSGGSFSYNEQFF. The CDR3 DNA reads as TGTGCCAGCAGCTGGAGCGGGGGGTCCTTCTCCTACAATGAGCAGTTCTTC. The complete variable domain, with remaining parts taken from reference TRBV7-9 and TRBJ2-1, reads DTGVSQNPRHKITKRGQNVTFRCDPISEHNRLYWYRQTLGQGPEFLTYFQNEAQLEKSRLLSDRFSAERPKGSFSTLEIQRTEQGDSAMYLCASSWSGGSFSYNEQFFGPGTRLTVL.